This TCR beta chain was retrieved from a study of blood T cell repertoires in COVID-19. Study background: There were acute and convalescent COVID-19 samples, and they came from the United States, Italy and Spain. T cells, B-cell-depleted T cells, or PBMCs supplied cDNA or gDNA.

Per the original methods: Scientists estimated how many nucleated cells there were by amplifying reference gene primers. Method: immunoSEQ multiplex PCR; TCRdb's copy keeps in-frame clones and lacks some. The V and J calls and clone size were taken over from that table, and D and trimming were inferred from the DNA. The sample has tens of thousands of clones, 75% to 90% seen once; the top ten hold around an eighth. This clone was recorded only once. Germline-derived CDR1 and CDR2 are GTSNPN and SVGIG (reference sequence). The CDR3 spans 15 residues. V gave up 2 bases and J gave up 1 base, with 12 bases separating them.

This clonotype originated in a man between 65 and 80 years old with acute or convalescent COVID-19. What was sequenced was peripheral blood. This rearrangement joins TRBV30 to TRBJ1-3; D call uncertain. DNA of the CDR3: TGTGCCTGGAGTCCCCTCCGGAGGTCTGGAAACACCATATATTTT. This sequence encodes CAWSPLRRSGNTIYF.